This entry describes one T cell receptor (beta chain). This sample stems from a study of blood T cell repertoires in COVID-19. At the level of the study: Samples came from the United States, Italy and Spain, spanning acute and convalescent COVID-19. The analysed material was cDNA or gDNA that came from T cells, B-cell-depleted T cells, or PBMCs.

CDR1 MGHRA and CDR2 YSYEKL come from the germline V gene. V lost 4 bases, J lost 2 bases, and 4 bases stayed unmatched. The CDR3 is 15 amino acids. Clones were read by immunoSEQ multiplex PCR, and TCRdb kept only the in-frame ones, dropping some. The table includes around 160,000 clones, over 75% detected once. Participants' own reports of clinical history determined their cohort assignment. Recovery meant two consecutive negative NP/OP PCR tests, professional clearance, or resolved symptoms. The chain couples TRBV4-1 to TRBJ2-1, with 8 nucleotides matching TRBD1. This sequence was found in a middle-aged man who had recovered from COVID-19. The sample taken for sequencing was PBMCs or T cells enriched from blood (not recorded which). DNA for the CDR3: TGCGCCAGCAGCCCCGGACAGGGTCCCTACAATGAGCAGTTCTTC. This gives the protein CASSPGQGPYNEQFF.